These 5 T cell receptor beta chains were sequenced from one sample in a study of molecular identifiers for immune sequencing clone quantification. TCRdb analysed the PCR reads with MiXCR anew, one entry per CDR3 protein. Among 300,000 to 350,000 distinct CDR3 sequences listed, around a fifth were seen once. The sample consisted of naive CD8+ T cells from blood, with Jurkat cell RNA spiked in. Subset here: FACS-sorted CD8+CD4-CCR7+CD45RA+ naive T cells. All receptors come from a human donor in good health. Some libraries in this study had Jurkat cell RNA spiked in.

At least ten counts were recorded for this clonotype. The chain couples TRBV28 to TRBJ2-1; D possibly uses TRBD1 or TRBD2 (5 bases each). The CDR3 totals 16 residues. Germline-derived CDR1 and CDR2 are MDHEN and SYDVKM. V lost 5 bases and J 4 bases, leaving 18 bases between the germline ends. CDR3 in amino acids: CASSPPLGTGYNEQFF. CDR3 coding DNA: TGTGCCAGCAGTCCCCCCCTCGGGACCGGATACAATGAGCAGTTCTTC.

This clonotype was seen ten or more times. V and J are TRBV6-5 and TRBJ1-5; 7 bases match TRBD1. The germline V gene has CDR1 MNHEY and CDR2 SVGAGI. This CDR3 has 15 amino acids. V lost 5 bases to trimming and J lost 2 bases; unmatched junction nucleotides: 6. The CDR3: CASSMTGQGNQPQHF. CDR3 sequence (DNA): TGTGCCAGCAGTATGACAGGGCAGGGCAATCAGCCCCAGCATTTT.

The rearrangement uses TRBV7-9 and TRBJ2-7; the D is unclear. From germline, CDR1 is SEHNR and CDR2 FQNEAQ (reference sequence). The CDR3 runs 13 residues. The V and J ends lost 5 bases and 5 bases respectively, with 13 bases between them. The CDR3 DNA is TGTGCCAGCAGCCCTGCCTCGTGGGACGAGCAGTACTTC. It specifies CASSPASWDEQYF.

Remarks on this clonotype: Being one base from a much bigger clone, this may be a read error. The V call is TRBV4-3, the J call TRBJ2-7; tentatively, D is TRBD2 (6 bases). The CDR3 spans 15 residues. V was clipped by 0 bases and J by 3 bases, with 12 bases between them. CDR1 LGHNA and CDR2 YSLEER come from the germline V gene. The CDR3 bases are TGCGCCAGCAGCCAAGATTCCACGGGGGACTACGAGCAGTACTTC. Translation: CASSQDSTGDYEQYF.

This clonotype was recorded many times. The chain employs TRBV27 and TRBJ2-7; D might be TRBD1 (5 bases). The CDR3 is 13 residues long. Germline V gene data show CDR1 as MNHEY and CDR2 as SMNVEV (reference sequence). The V end lost 5 bases, the J end lost 2 bases, and 10 bases lay between the germline ends. CDR3 in DNA: TGTGCCAGCAGTCGCGACAGTACCTACGAGCAGTACTTC. Protein product: CASSRDSTYEQYF.